This TCR beta chain was captured in a study of T cell responses to AZD1222 COVID-19 vaccine. Germline V gives CDR1 MNHEY, CDR2 SMNVEV (reference sequence). The V and J ends lost 0 bases and 5 bases, in that order; junction bases with no gene match: 9. The CDR3 is 17 residues long. Sequencing was performed with immunoSEQ multiplex PCR; in TCRdb, only in-frame clones are kept and a portion is missing. In the table there are roughly 200,000 clones, around nine tenths of which are singletons. The input for sequencing was peripheral blood, taken on day 0 of AZD1222 vaccination. The chain uses TRBV27 and TRBJ2-3; 9 nucleotides agree with TRBD2. This receptor was identified in an adult in good health. CDR3 DNA sequence: TGTGCCAGCAGTTTATCCAAGCTAGCGGGGCTATTAGATACGCAGTATTTT. Translating gives CASSLSKLAGLLDTQYF.